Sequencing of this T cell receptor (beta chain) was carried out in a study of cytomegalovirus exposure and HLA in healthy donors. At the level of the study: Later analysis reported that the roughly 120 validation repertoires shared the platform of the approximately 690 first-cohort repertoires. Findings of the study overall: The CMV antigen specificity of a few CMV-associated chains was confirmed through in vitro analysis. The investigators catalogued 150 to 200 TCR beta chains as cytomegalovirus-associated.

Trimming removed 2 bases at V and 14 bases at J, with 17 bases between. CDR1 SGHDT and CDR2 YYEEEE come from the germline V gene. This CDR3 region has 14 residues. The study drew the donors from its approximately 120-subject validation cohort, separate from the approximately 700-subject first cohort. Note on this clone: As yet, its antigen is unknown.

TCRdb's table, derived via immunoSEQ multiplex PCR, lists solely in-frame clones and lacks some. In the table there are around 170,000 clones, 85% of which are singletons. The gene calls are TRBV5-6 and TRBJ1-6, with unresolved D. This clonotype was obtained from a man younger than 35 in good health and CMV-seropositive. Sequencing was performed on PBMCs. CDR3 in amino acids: CASSLSAGKKTLHF. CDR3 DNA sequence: TGTGCCAGCAGCTTATCCGCGGGAAAAAAAACCCTCCACTTT. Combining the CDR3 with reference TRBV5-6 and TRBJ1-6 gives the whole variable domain DAGVTQSPTHLIKTRGQQVTLRCSPKSGHDTVSWYQQALGQGPQFIFQYYEEEERQRGNFPDRFSGHQFPNYSSELNVNALLLGDSALYLCASSLSAGKKTLHFGNGTRLTVT.